Below, 20 T cell receptor beta chains from the same sample are listed, as sequenced in a study of T cells in Graves' hyperthyroidism and ophthalmopathy. TCR beta CDR3 regions were amplified from RNA transcripts. Using the HTBI primer set, a first-round RT-PCR was run on the TCR CDR3. TCRdb called the multiplex PCR reads again in MiXCR, with one record for every CDR3 protein. Among some 530,000 distinct CDR3 sequences listed, 20% to 25% were seen once. Sequencing used blood. The receptor source for this set is a woman between 65 and 79 years old with Graves' ophthalmopathy.

This chain links TRBV7-2 with TRBJ2-5, with D maybe TRBD2 (6 bases). Deletions cut 5 bases from V and 5 bases from J, with 15 bases between. Germline V gene sequence: CDR1 SGHTA, CDR2 FQGNSA. CDR3 length: 14 residues. The CDR3, as DNA: TGTGCCAGCAGCCCATCCTGGGCGGGGGAGACCCAGTACTTC. Translated: CASSPSWAGETQYF.

This clonotype turned up a few times. The V gene is TRBV28, the J gene TRBJ1-1, with TRBD1 identical over 11 bases. V lost 6 bases and J lost 3; bases outside the gene matches: 9. Germline values: CDR1 MDHEN, CDR2 SYDVKM. This CDR3 spans 16 amino acids. The CDR3, as DNA: TGTGCCAGCAGGCCTAGGACAGGGGGCGGGCACACTGAAGCTTTCTTT. Residues: CASRPRTGGGHTEAFF.

The gene calls are TRBV4-1 and TRBJ1-6, with a possible D match to TRBD1 (5 bases). Germline-derived CDR1 and CDR2 are MGHRA and YSYEKL. The CDR3 runs 15 residues. The V end lost 1 base, the J end lost 7 bases, and 11 bases lay between the germline ends. CDR3 nucleotides: TGCGCCAGCAGCCAAGCGACAGCTGGGAATTCACCCCTCCACTTT. Its translation: CASSQATAGNSPLHF.

This clonotype appeared many times. The chain carries TRBV2 and TRBJ1-1; 8 positions match TRBD1. Germline assignment: CDR1 SNHLY and CDR2 FYNNEI. The J segment lost 3 bases and the V segment lost 8 bases, leaving 8 bases of the junction unmatched. There are 14 residues in the CDR3. As DNA, the CDR3 is TGTGCCAGCCTCTTGACAGGGGCGGACACTGAAGCTTTCTTT. It specifies CASLLTGADTEAFF.

This clonotype was counted only a few times. The CDR3: CSVPSGQPETDTQYF. DNA for the CDR3: TGCAGTGTTCCGAGTGGGCAACCTGAAACAGATACGCAGTATTTT. J is TRBJ2-3 and V is TRBV20-1; no clear D gene. Trimming pared 7 bases from V and 3 bases from J, leaving 20 bases between. This CDR3 is built from 15 residues. Per germline, CDR1 DFQATT and CDR2 SNEGSKA (reference sequence).

The rearrangement uses TRBV4-1 and TRBJ1-5; TRBD1 agrees at 8 bases. From germline, CDR1 is MGHRA and CDR2 YSYEKL. V shed 4 bases and J 1 base; nucleotides not matched to a gene: 3. The CDR3 is 15 residues long. The CDR3: CASSPGGASNQPQHF. Here the CDR3 DNA reads TGCGCCAGCAGCCCAGGGGGCGCGAGCAATCAGCCCCAGCATTTT.

This clonotype was found a few times. The chain has TRBV7-2 and TRBJ2-1; 10 bases are a match to TRBD2. From germline, CDR1 is SGHTA and CDR2 FQGNSA. The CDR3 consists of 17 residues. The V gene end was trimmed by 5 bases and the J gene end by 2 bases; junction bases not matched to a gene: 9. Written as DNA, the CDR3 is TGTGCCAGCAGCCATAGCGGGAGGCGTGGCGCCTACAATGAGCAGTTCTTC. Its translation is CASSHSGRRGAYNEQFF. The full variable domain, rest sourced from reference TRBV7-2 and TRBJ2-1, is GAGVSQSPSNKVTEKGKDVELRCDPISGHTALYWYRQSLGQGLEFLIYFQGNSAPDKSGLPSDRFSAERTGGSVSTLTIQRTQQEDSAVYLCASSHSGRRGAYNEQFFGPGTRLTVL.

This chain links TRBV27 with TRBJ1-6; D ambiguous. CDR3 length equals 17 residues. Trimming took off 3 bases at V and 7 bases at J, with 19 bases between the two ends. Germline V gene data show CDR1 as MNHEY and CDR2 as SMNVEV (reference sequence). CDR3 DNA: TGTGCCAGCAGTTTTAGAGAAGGTCGAGGGATAAATTCACCCCTCCACTTT. It codes for CASSFREGRGINSPLHF.

This rearrangement joins TRBV6-5 to TRBJ2-1; 15 bases agree with TRBD2. The germline V gene has CDR1 MNHEY and CDR2 SVGAGI. The V segment lost 0 bases and the J segment 8 bases; nucleotides outside the gene matches: 11. The CDR3 covers 19 residues. The CDR3 nucleotides are TGTGCCAGCAGTTACTCGGGGTCGGGACTAGCGGGAGGAAAGGATGAGCAGTTCTTC. Its translation is CASSYSGSGLAGGKDEQFF.

This clonotype occurred a few times. V is TRBV6-2 or TRBV6-3 and J is TRBJ1-5; D is unresolved. V was pared by 8 bases and J by 9 bases, with 11 bases between. CDR1 MNHEY and CDR2 SVGEGT come from the germline V gene. The CDR3 consists of 11 residues. DNA for the CDR3: TGTGCCAGCTTTGGAGGGCGGCCCCAGCATTTT. As protein: CASFGGRPQHF.

This clonotype was counted only a few times. The CDR3 region has the DNA TGTGCCAGCAGCTCCGGGGTACTCCCCCAAGAGACCCAGTACTTC. Encoded protein: CASSSGVLPQETQYF. This rearrangement joins TRBV7-2 to TRBJ2-5; perhaps TRBD2 as D (5 bases). The germline V and J ends were trimmed by 4 bases and 1 base, with 13 bases remaining between them. CDR1 and CDR2 (germline): SGHTA, FQGNSA. There are 15 residues in the CDR3.

The J gene is TRBJ1-6, the V gene TRBV6-5; 9 nucleotides match TRBD1. V lost 0 bases and J lost 7; bases outside the gene matches: 4. CDR1 MNHEY and CDR2 SVGAGI come from the germline V gene. CDR3 length equals 16 residues. CDR3 region: CASSYSPDRGNSPLHF. As DNA, the CDR3 is TGTGCCAGCAGTTACTCGCCTGACAGGGGGAATTCACCCCTCCACTTT.

This clonotype was seen just once. The rearrangement uses TRBV19 and TRBJ2-1; 11 nucleotides align to TRBD2. Looked up from germline, CDR1 is LNHDA and CDR2 is SQIVND (reference sequence). Trimming removed 5 bases from V and 3 bases from J; junction bases left unmatched: 6. The CDR3 is made up of 16 amino acids. CDR3 DNA sequence: TGTGCCAGTAGTTTTAATAGCGGGAGGGGCTACAATGAGCAGTTCTTC. Amino acid sequence: CASSFNSGRGYNEQFF.

This clonotype was counted ten times or more. This chain links TRBV2 with TRBJ1-1, with TRBD1 identical over 8 bases. The V and J ends lost 6 bases and 1 base, in that order; junction bases with no gene match: 13. Germline V gives CDR1 SNHLY, CDR2 FYNNEI. This CDR3 is 17 amino acids long. CDR3 region: CASRLSRTGRTNTEAFF. In DNA form, the CDR3 reads TGTGCCAGCAGATTATCCCGGACAGGGCGGACGAACACTGAAGCTTTCTTT.

This clonotype has more than one count but fewer than ten. The V gene is TRBV30, the J gene TRBJ2-3; D is unclear. The CDR3 is 12 residues long. Trimming removed 0 bases from V and 6 bases from J, with 7 bases in between. Germline assignment: CDR1 GTSNPN and CDR2 SVGIG (reference sequence). The CDR3 loop reads CAWSVRWDTQYF. CDR3 DNA sequence: TGTGCCTGGAGTGTACGGTGGGATACGCAGTATTTT. Full variable domain (rest looked up from reference TRBV30 and TRBJ2-3): SQTIHQWPATLVQPVGSPLSLECTVEGTSNPNLYWYRQAAGRGLQLLFYSVGIGQISSEVPQNLSASRPQDRQFILSSKKLLLSDSGFYLCAWSVRWDTQYFGPGTRLTVL.

This clonotype has a handful of counts. V is TRBV20-1 and J is TRBJ2-5, with D unclear. V lost 5 bases to trimming and J lost 1 base, with 5 bases between them. Germline V gene lookup returns CDR1 DFQATT and CDR2 SNEGSKA (reference sequence). This CDR3 has 11 amino acids. The CDR3 nucleotides are TGCAGTGCTCGGGCCCAAGAGACCCAGTACTTC. As protein: CSARAQETQYF.

This chain connects TRBV27 to TRBJ1-5, with TRBD1 matching over 8 bases. With V trimmed by 5 bases and J by 3 bases, 9 bases remained unmatched. CDR1 is MNHEY and CDR2 is SMNVEV in the germline V gene (reference sequence). The CDR3 has 16 residues. In DNA, the CDR3 is TGTGCCAGCAGTCCATGGCAGGGGGCTTTCAATCAGCCCCAGCATTTT. This gives the protein CASSPWQGAFNQPQHF.

Worth noting for this clonotype: A much larger clone sits a single nucleotide away, making a read error possible. The V gene is TRBV7-2, the J gene TRBJ2-2; maybe TRBD1 (6 bases). This CDR3 has 14 amino acids. The germline CDR1 and CDR2 sequences are SGHTA and FQGNSA. The CDR3, as DNA: TGTGCCAGCAGACAACAGGGTTACACCGGGGAGCCGTTTTTT. Protein: CASRQQGYTGEPFF.

This clonotype came up a few times. The V and J genes are TRBV15 and TRBJ1-2, with 7 bases fitting TRBD1. V gave up 1 base and J gave up 2 bases; unmatched junction bases: 4. The germline V gene encodes CDR1 LNHNV and CDR2 YYDKDF (reference sequence). CDR3 length equals 15 residues. This chain's CDR3 is CATSRGGTVNYGYTF. The DNA for the CDR3 is TGTGCCACCAGCAGAGGGGGGACAGTCAACTATGGCTACACCTTC.

A few counts support this clonotype. The chain has TRBV3-1 and TRBJ1-1, with D perhaps matching TRBD1 (5 bases). Trimming stripped 5 bases from V and 3 bases from J, with 13 bases between. CDR1 LGHDT and CDR2 YNNKEL come from the germline V gene (reference sequence). The CDR3 contains 14 residues. In nucleotides, the CDR3 is TGTGCCAGCAGCGCCTCCCCAGGGCACACTGAAGCTTTCTTT. This sequence encodes CASSASPGHTEAFF.